This T cell receptor beta chain was sequenced in a study of blood T cell repertoires in COVID-19. Across the study: Sources were T cells, B-cell-depleted T cells, or PBMCs; the material itself was cDNA or gDNA.

As handled by the study authors: Amplification from reference gene primers served as the basis for estimated nucleated cell counts. Using immunoSEQ multiplex PCR, the repertoire was profiled, and TCRdb retains in-frame clones only, with some absent. V, J and clone size derive from that table, while D and trimming were established from the DNA sequence. The sample yields 300,000 or so clones, about nine tenths seen once. Trimming removed 3 bases from V and 2 bases from J; junction bases left unmatched: 2. The CDR3 runs to 13 residues. The germline V gene has CDR1 SGHRS and CDR2 YFSETQ. What was sequenced was PBMCs or T cells enriched from blood (not recorded which). The chain links TRBV5-1 to TRBJ2-7, with 7 bases lining up with TRBD1. The sequence was obtained from a woman younger than 30 who had recovered from COVID-19. The CDR3 here is CASSSQGAYEQYF. CDR3 nucleotide sequence: TGCGCCAGCAGCTCGCAGGGGGCCTACGAGCAGTACTTC.